This T cell receptor beta chain comes out of a study of T cell repertoires in cytomegalovirus infection. Study-wide background: Recently identified HLA-C-restricted CMV epitopes and well-studied HLA-B-restricted CMV epitopes were used by the study.

Study-wide results and limits: Summed public TCR beta family frequency identified CMV carriers bearing the relevant HLA. It was HLA-C-restricted CMV-specific TCR beta clonotypes that dominated the response ex vivo.

TCRdb processed the reads anew with MiXCR; each CDR3 protein has one entry. Of under 850,000 distinct CDR3 sequences listed, roughly 33% were seen once; the top ten hold roughly 20%. As concerns this clonotype: Its antigen is undetermined.

This clonotype originated in a human donor in good health (CMV status not recorded). Some clones in this sample may be carry-over from other donors' samples. The source was cultured PBMCs, collected from culture after CMV antigen stimulation.

CDR3 sequence: CASSSGLAGVANEQFF. The CDR3 coding sequence is TGTGCCAGCTCAAGTGGACTAGCGGGAGTGGCCAATGAGCAGTTCTTC. V usage is TRBV18 and J usage is TRBJ2-1; 13 bases fit TRBD2. CDR1 is KGHSH, CDR2 LQKENI, per germline. V lost 5 bases to trimming and J lost 6 bases; unmatched junction nucleotides: 7. The CDR3 length is 16 residues.